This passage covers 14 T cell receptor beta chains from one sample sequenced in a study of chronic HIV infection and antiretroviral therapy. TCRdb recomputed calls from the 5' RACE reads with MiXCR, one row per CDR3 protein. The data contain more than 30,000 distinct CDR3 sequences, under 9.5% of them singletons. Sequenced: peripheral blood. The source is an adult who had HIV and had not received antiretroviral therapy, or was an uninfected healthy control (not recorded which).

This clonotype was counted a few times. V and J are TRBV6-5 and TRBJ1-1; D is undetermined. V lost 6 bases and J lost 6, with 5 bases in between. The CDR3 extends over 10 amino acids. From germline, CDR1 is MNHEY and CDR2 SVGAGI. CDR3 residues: CASRAPEAFF. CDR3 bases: TGTGCCAGCAGGGCCCCTGAAGCTTTCTTT.

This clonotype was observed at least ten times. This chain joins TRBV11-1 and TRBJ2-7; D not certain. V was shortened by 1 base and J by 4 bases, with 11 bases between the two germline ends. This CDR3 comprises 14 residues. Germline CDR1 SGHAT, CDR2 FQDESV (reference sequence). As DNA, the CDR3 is TGTGCCAGCAGCTTAGAGTTTACAGATTACGAGCAGTACTTC. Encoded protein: CASSLEFTDYEQYF.

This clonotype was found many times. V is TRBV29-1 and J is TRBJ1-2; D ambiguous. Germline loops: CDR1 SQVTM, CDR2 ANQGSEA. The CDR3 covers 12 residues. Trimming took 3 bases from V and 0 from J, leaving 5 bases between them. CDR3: CSVDTSNYGYTF. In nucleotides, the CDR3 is TGCAGCGTTGACACCTCTAACTATGGCTACACCTTC.

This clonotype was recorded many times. The CDR3 is CASSLGRVREQFF. The CDR3 bases are TGTGCCAGCAGCTTAGGTAGGGTTCGTGAGCAGTTCTTC. This sequence joins TRBV7-2 and TRBJ2-1; D remains unclear. Between the trimmed V and J ends, which lost 1 base and 9 bases, there was a span of 10 bases. Per germline, CDR1 SGHTA and CDR2 FQGNSA. This CDR3 is built from 13 residues.

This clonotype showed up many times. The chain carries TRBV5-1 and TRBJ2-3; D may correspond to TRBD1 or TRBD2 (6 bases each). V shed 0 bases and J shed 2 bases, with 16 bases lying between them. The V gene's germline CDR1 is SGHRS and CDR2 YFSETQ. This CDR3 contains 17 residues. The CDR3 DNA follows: TGCGCCAGCAGCTTGGGGGGGGCAGGAGTCAACACAGATACGCAGTATTTT. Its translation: CASSLGGAGVNTDTQYF.

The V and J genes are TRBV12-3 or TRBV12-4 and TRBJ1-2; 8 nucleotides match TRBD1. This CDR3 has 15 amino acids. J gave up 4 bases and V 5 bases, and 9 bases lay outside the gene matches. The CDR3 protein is CASSVIVQGGYGYTF. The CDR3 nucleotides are TGTGCCAGCAGTGTAATCGTACAGGGGGGCTATGGCTACACCTTC.

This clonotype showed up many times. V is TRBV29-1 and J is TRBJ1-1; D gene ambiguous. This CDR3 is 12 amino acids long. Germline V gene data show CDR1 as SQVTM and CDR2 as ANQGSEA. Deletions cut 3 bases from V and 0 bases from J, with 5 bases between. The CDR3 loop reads CSVDDLNTEAFF. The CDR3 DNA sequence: TGCAGCGTTGACGATCTGAACACTGAAGCTTTCTTT.

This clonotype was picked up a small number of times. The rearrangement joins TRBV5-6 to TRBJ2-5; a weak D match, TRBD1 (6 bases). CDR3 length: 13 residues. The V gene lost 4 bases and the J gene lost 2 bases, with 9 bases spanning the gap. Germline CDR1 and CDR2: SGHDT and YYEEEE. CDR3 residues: CASSLDRQETQYF. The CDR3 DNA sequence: TGTGCCAGCAGCCTCGACAGGCAAGAGACCCAGTACTTC.

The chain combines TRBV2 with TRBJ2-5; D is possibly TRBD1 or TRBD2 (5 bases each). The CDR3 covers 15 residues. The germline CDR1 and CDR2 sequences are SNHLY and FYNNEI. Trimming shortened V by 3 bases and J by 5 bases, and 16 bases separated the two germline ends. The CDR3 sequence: CASSEAWGRGETQYF. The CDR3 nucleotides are TGTGCCAGCAGTGAGGCGTGGGGGAGAGGGGAGACCCAGTACTTC.

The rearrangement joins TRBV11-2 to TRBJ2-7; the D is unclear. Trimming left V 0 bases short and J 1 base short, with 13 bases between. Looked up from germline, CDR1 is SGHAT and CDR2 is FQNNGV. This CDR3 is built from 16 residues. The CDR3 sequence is CASSLEAYPRSYEQYF. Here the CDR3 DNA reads TGTGCCAGCAGCTTAGAGGCGTATCCCAGATCCTACGAGCAGTACTTC.

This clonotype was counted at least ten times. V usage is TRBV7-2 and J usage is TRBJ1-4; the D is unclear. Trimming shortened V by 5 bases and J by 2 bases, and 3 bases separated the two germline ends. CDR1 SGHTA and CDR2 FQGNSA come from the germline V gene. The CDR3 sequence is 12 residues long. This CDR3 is CASSLTNEKLFF. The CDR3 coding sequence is TGTGCCAGCAGCCTGACTAATGAAAAACTGTTTTTT. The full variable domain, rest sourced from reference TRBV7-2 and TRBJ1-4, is GAGVSQSPSNKVTEKGKDVELRCDPISGHTALYWYRQSLGQGLEFLIYFQGNSAPDKSGLPSDRFSAERTGGSVSTLTIQRTQQEDSAVYLCASSLTNEKLFFGSGTQLSVL.

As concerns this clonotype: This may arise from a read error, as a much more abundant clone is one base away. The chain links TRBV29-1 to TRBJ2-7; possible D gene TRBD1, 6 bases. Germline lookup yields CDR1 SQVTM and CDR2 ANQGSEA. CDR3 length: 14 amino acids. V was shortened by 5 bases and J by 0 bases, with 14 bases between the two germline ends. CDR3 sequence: CSVISGVSSYEQYF. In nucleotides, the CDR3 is TGCAGCGTTATTTCAGGGGTAAGCTCCTACGAGCAGTACTTC.

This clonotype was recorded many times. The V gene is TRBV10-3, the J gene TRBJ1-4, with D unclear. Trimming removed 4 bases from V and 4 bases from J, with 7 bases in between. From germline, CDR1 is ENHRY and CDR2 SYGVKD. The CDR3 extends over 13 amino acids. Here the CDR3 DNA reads TGTGCCATCAGTGCCCGGGATAATGAAAAACTGTTTTTT. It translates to CAISARDNEKLFF.

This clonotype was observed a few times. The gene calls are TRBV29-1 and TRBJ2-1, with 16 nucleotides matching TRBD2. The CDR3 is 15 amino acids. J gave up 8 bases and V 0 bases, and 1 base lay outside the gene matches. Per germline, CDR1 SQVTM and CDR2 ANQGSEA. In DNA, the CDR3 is TGCAGCGTTGAAGACGGGACTAGCGGGGGGGATGAGCAGTTCTTC. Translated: CSVEDGTSGGDEQFF.